This T cell receptor beta chain was recorded in a study of cytomegalovirus exposure and HLA in healthy donors. Trimming removed 3 bases from V and 7 bases from J; junction bases left unmatched: 6. CDR1 and CDR2 (germline): LNHDA, SQIVND (reference sequence). The CDR3 length is 14 residues. PCR amplification relied on 60 Vbeta primers (plus 13 Jbeta primers). Profiled with immunoSEQ multiplex PCR; TCRdb holds only in-frame clones, not every one. The table has approximately 150,000 clones, about four fifths seen once; the top ten hold more than 2.5%. This chain joins TRBV19 and TRBJ1-5, with 7 bases fitting TRBD1. The receptor's source is a man between 18 and 29 years old in good health and CMV-seropositive. The material sequenced was PBMCs. CDR3 DNA sequence: TGTGCCAGTAGTATCGGAGGGGGCCAACAGCCCCAGCATTTT. As protein: CASSIGGGQQPQHF.